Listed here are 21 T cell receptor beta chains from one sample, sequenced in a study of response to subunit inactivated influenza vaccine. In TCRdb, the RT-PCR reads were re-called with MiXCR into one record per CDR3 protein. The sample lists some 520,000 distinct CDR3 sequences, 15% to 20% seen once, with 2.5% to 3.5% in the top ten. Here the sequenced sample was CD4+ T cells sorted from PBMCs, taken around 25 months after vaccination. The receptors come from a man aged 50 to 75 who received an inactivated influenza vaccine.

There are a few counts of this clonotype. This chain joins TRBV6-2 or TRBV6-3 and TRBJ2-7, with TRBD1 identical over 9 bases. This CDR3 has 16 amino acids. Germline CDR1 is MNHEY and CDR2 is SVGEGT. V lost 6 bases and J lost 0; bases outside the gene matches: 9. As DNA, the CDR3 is TGTGCCAGCAGCCCCTTCGGACAGGGGTCCTCCTACGAGCAGTACTTC. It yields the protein CASSPFGQGSSYEQYF.

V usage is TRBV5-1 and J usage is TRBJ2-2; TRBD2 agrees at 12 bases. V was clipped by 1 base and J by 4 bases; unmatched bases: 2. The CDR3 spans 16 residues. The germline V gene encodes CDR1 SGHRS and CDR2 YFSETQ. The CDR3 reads CASSLPLAGGTGELFF. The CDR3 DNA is TGCGCCAGCAGCTTGCCACTAGCGGGAGGCACCGGGGAGCTGTTTTTT.

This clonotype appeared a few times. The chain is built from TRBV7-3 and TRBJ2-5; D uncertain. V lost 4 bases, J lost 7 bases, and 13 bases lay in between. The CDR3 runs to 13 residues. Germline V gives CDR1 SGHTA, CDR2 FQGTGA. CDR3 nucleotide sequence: TGTGCCAGCAGCTCGGGTCTTTCCGGGACCCAGTACTTC. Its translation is CASSSGLSGTQYF.

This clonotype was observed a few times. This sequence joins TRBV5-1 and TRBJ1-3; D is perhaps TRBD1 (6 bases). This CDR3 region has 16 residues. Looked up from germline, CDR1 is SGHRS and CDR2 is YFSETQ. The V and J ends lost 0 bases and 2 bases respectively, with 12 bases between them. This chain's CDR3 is CASSLDGGNTGNTIYF. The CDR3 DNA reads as TGCGCCAGCAGCTTGGACGGGGGCAACACTGGAAACACCATATATTTT.

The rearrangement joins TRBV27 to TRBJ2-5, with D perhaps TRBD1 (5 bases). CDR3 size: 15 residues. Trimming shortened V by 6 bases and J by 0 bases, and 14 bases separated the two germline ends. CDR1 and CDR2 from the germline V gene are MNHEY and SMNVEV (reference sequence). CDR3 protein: CASSPRERYQETQYF. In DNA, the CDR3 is TGTGCCAGCAGCCCCAGGGAAAGGTACCAAGAGACCCAGTACTTC.

The CDR3: CASSLAGQGLNTEAFF. In DNA form, the CDR3 reads TGTGCCAGCAGCTTGGCCGGACAGGGACTGAACACTGAAGCTTTCTTT. The chain recombines TRBV5-6 with TRBJ1-1, with 8 bases aligning to TRBD1. J was trimmed by 0 bases and V by 0 bases; bases with no gene match: 4. Germline V gene lookup returns CDR1 SGHDT and CDR2 YYEEEE. The CDR3 has 16 residues.

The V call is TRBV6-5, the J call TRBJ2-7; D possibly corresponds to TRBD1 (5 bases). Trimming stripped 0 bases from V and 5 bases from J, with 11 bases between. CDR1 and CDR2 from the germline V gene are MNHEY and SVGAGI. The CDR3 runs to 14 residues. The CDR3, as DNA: TGTGCCAGCAGTTACTCCAGGGTACCAGACGAGCAGTACTTC. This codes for CASSYSRVPDEQYF.

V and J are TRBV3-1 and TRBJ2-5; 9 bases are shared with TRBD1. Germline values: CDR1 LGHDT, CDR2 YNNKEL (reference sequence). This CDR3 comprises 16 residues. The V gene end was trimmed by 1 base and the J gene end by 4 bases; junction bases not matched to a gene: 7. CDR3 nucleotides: TGTGCCAGCAGCCAAGCCCCGGGACAGGGCTCAGAGACCCAGTACTTC. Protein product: CASSQAPGQGSETQYF.

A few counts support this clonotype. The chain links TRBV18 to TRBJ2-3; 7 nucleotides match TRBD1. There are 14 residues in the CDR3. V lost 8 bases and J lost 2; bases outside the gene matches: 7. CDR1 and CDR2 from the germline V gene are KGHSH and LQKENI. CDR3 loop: CASRDSISTDTQYF. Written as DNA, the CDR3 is TGTGCCAGCCGGGACAGTATTTCCACAGATACGCAGTATTTT.

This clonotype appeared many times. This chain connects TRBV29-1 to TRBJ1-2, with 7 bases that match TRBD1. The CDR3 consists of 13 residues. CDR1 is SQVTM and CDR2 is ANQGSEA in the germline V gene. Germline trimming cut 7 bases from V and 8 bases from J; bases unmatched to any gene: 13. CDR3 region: CSARSTGVEGYTF. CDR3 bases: TGCAGCGCAAGATCTACAGGGGTAGAGGGCTACACCTTC.

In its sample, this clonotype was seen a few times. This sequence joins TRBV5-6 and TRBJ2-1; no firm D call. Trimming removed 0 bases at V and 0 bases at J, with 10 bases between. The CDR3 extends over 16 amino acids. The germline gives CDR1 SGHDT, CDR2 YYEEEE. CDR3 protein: CASSLERRRSYNEQFF. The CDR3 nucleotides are TGTGCCAGCAGCTTGGAGCGCCGACGCTCCTACAATGAGCAGTTCTTC.

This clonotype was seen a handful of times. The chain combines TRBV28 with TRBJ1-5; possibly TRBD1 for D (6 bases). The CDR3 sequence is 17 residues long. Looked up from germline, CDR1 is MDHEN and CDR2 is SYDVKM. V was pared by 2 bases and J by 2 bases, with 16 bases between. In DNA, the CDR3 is TGTGCCAGCAGTTTAAGACAGGCCCTATTGCGCAATCAGCCCCAGCATTTT. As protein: CASSLRQALLRNQPQHF.

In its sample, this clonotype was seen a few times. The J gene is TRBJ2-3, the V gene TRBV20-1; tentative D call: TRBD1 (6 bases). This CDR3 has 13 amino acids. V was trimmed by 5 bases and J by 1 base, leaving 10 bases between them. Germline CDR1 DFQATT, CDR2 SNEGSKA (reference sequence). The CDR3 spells CSAQGPGTDTQYF. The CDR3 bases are TGCAGTGCTCAGGGGCCAGGCACAGATACGCAGTATTTT.

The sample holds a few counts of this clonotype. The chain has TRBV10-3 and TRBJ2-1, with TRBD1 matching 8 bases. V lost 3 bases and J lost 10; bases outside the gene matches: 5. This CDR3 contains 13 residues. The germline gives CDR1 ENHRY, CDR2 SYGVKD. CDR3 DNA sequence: TGTGCCATCAGTGAAGGAGGGGACAGGGAGCAGTTCTTC. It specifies CAISEGGDREQFF.

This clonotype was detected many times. The CDR3 DNA is TGCGCCAGCAGCAGACACACAGATACGCAGTATTTT. Its translation: CASSRHTDTQYF. The chain employs TRBV10-1 and TRBJ2-3; no firm D call. Trimming pared 6 bases from V and 2 bases from J, leaving 6 bases between. The CDR3 is made up of 12 amino acids. Germline CDR1 and CDR2: WNHNN and SYGVQD (reference sequence).

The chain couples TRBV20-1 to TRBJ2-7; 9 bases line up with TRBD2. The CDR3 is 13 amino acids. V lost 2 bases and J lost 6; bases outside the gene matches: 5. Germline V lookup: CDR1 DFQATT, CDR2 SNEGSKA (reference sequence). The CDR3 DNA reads TGCAGTGCTAGACTAGCGGGGTGGGGCGAGCAGTACTTC. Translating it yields CSARLAGWGEQYF.

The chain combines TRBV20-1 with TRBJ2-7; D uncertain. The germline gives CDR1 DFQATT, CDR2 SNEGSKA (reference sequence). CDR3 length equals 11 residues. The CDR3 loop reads CSYQNNYEQYF. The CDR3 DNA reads TGCAGCTATCAGAATAACTACGAGCAGTACTTC.

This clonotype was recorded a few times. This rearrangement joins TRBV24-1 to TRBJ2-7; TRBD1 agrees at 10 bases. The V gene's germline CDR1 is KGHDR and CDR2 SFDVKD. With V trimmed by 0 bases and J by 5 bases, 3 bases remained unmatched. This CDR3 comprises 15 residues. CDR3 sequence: CATSDLRDRGNEQYF. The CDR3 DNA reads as TGTGCCACCAGTGATTTGAGGGACAGGGGTAACGAGCAGTACTTC.

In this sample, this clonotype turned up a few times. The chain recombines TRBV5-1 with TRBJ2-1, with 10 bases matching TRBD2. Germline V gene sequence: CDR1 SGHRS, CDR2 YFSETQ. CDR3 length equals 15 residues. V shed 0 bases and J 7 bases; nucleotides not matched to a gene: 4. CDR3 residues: CASSLALAGNNEQFF. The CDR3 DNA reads TGCGCCAGCAGCTTGGCACTAGCGGGAAATAATGAGCAGTTCTTC.

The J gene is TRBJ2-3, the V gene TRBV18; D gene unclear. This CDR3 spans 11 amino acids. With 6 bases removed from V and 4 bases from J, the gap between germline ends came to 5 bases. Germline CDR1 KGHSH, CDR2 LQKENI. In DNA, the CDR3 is TGTGCCAGCTCGCGTGCAGATACGCAGTATTTT. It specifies CASSRADTQYF.

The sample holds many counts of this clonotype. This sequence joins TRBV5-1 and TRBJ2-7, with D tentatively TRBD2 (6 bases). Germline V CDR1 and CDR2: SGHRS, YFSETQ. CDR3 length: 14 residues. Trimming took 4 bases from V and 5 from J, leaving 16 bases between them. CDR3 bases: TGCGCCAGCAGCCCGGGGGACCCTGGCAACGAGCAGTACTTC. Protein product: CASSPGDPGNEQYF.